Listed below are T cell receptor beta chains from one sample, sequenced in a study of neurological immune-mediated disorders. TCRdb reprocessed the 5' RACE reads via MiXCR and lists one record per CDR3 protein. The data contain 40,000 or so distinct CDR3 sequences, roughly 3.2% of them singletons. The source material was PBMCs. These receptors were taken from a woman aged 60 to 75 with multiple sclerosis. Both conserved end residues are part of each CDR3. The D gene is left open where the match is weak. Some rows mark clone size as missing; the rest say once, few, many or name a class of expanded clone.

size	J	V	D	CDR3	DNA
many	TRBJ1-4	TRBV10-1	.	CASSEGSVANEKLFF	TGCGCCAGCAGTGAAGGATCGGTGGCTAATGAAAAACTGTTTTTT
.	TRBJ2-5	TRBV5-6	.	CASSSRARRGETQYF	TGTGCCAGCAGCTCCCGGGCCCGGAGGGGAGAGACCCAGTACTTC
many	TRBJ2-3	TRBV5-1	TRBD1	CASSQGQGNTDTQYF	TGCGCCAGCAGCCAGGGACAGGGAAATACAGATACGCAGTATTTT
many	TRBJ1-4	TRBV15	TRBD1	CATTPHRDRVEKLFF	TGTGCCACCACCCCACACCGGGACAGGGTTGAAAAACTGTTTTTT
many	TRBJ2-7	TRBV6-5	TRBD2	CASSSGGMREQYF	TGTGCCAGCTCTAGCGGGGGGATGAGGGAGCAGTACTTC
many	TRBJ1-4	TRBV6-6	.	CASSYGQINEKLFF	TGTGCCAGCAGTTACGGGCAGATTAATGAAAAACTGTTTTTT
many	TRBJ1-1	TRBV11-2	TRBD1	CASSAGTGYTEAFF	TGTGCCAGCAGCGCCGGGACAGGGTACACTGAAGCTTTCTTT
many	TRBJ1-5	TRBV20-1	.	CSASVSENSNQPQHF	TGCAGTGCTAGCGTCTCAGAAAATAGCAATCAGCCCCAGCATTTT
many	TRBJ2-1	TRBV5-5	.	CASSLVQGWSYNEQFF	TGTGCCAGCAGCTTGGTGCAGGGGTGGTCCTACAATGAGCAGTTCTTC
many	TRBJ1-6	TRBV6-5	.	CATQSYNSPLHF	TGTGCCACACAGTCCTATAATTCACCCCTCCACTTT
many	TRBJ2-5	TRBV5-1	.	CASSLDWVGRETQYF	TGCGCCAGCAGCTTGGATTGGGTAGGCAGGGAGACCCAGTACTTC
many	TRBJ2-7	TRBV10-3	TRBD2	CAISKGLAGESSYEQYF	TGTGCCATCAGTAAGGGACTAGCGGGGGAGAGCTCCTACGAGCAGTACTTC
many	TRBJ2-3	TRBV20-1	.	CSAREWKGELGLRSDTQYF	TGCAGTGCTAGAGAATGGAAAGGGGAGTTAGGATTGCGGTCAGATACGCAGTATTTT
many	TRBJ1-5	TRBV5-1	.	CASSLEGWGQPQHF	TGCGCCAGCAGCTTGGAGGGGTGGGGTCAGCCCCAGCATTTT
many	TRBJ2-5	TRBV20-1	.	CSARRETQYF	TGCAGTGCTAGAAGGGAGACCCAGTACTTC
many	TRBJ1-6	TRBV20-1	.	CSAREVSLNSPLHF	TGCAGTGCTAGAGAGGTCAGCCTAAATTCACCCCTCCACTTT
many	TRBJ2-7	TRBV5-8	TRBD2	CASSLFRGAYEQYF	TGTGCCAGCAGCTTGTTCCGGGGGGCCTACGAGCAGTACTTC
many	TRBJ2-3	TRBV11-2	.	CASSLMGRTTDTQYF	TGTGCCAGCAGCTTGATGGGACGGACCACAGATACGCAGTATTTT
many	TRBJ2-1	TRBV20-1	.	CSARAAQSYNEQFF	TGCAGTGCTAGAGCGGCACAGTCCTACAATGAGCAGTTCTTC
many	TRBJ2-3	TRBV5-1	TRBD2	CASSQGTSGNTDTQYF	TGCGCCAGCAGCCAAGGGACTAGCGGGAACACAGATACGCAGTATTTT
many	TRBJ1-1	TRBV20-1	.	CSAPGEGPYTEAFF	TGCAGTGCCCCCGGCGAAGGGCCATACACTGAAGCTTTCTTT
many	TRBJ2-1	TRBV7-7	TRBD2	CASSLSPAGDEQFF	TGTGCTAGCAGCTTGTCCCCCGCGGGAGATGAGCAGTTCTTC
few	TRBJ2-7	TRBV5-1	TRBD1	CASSLAPGTGGVEQYF	TGCGCCAGCAGCTTGGCCCCGGGGACAGGGGGCGTCGAGCAGTACTTC
many	TRBJ1-1	TRBV5-1	TRBD1	CASSSPDRGETEAFF	TGCGCCAGCAGCTCGCCGGACAGGGGAGAAACTGAAGCTTTCTTT
many	TRBJ2-2	TRBV5-1	.	CASSLEGTGELFF	TGCGCCAGCAGCTTGGAAGGGACCGGGGAGCTGTTTTTT
many	TRBJ2-2	TRBV5-1	TRBD1	CASSRLQGAETGELFF	TGCGCCAGCAGCCGATTACAGGGGGCTGAGACCGGGGAGCTGTTTTTT
many	TRBJ2-7	TRBV4-1	TRBD1	CASSQVPGQGAYEQYF	TGCGCCAGCAGCCAAGTCCCGGGACAGGGGGCCTACGAGCAGTACTTC
many	TRBJ2-2	TRBV6-2/TRBV6-3	TRBD2	CASSLPLTSGANTGELFF	TGTGCCAGCAGTCTCCCATTGACTAGCGGGGCTAACACCGGGGAGCTGTTTTTT
many	TRBJ2-1	TRBV6-2/TRBV6-3	TRBD1	CASSWDSSYNEQFF	TGTGCCAGCTCCTGGGACAGCTCCTACAATGAGCAGTTCTTC
many	TRBJ2-1	TRBV12-3/TRBV12-4	.	CASSLRGSEQFF	TGTGCCAGCAGTTTAAGGGGAAGTGAGCAGTTCTTC
.	TRBJ2-2	TRBV12-3/TRBV12-4	.	CASSSQQGYTGELFF	TGTGCCAGCAGTTCCCAACAGGGATACACCGGGGAGCTGTTTTTT
many	TRBJ1-5	TRBV20-1	TRBD1	CSASTGTGGTQPQHF	TGCAGTGCTAGTACCGGGACAGGGGGCACTCAGCCCCAGCATTTT
few	TRBJ1-1	TRBV5-1	TRBD1	CASSWDREVVAFF	TGCGCCAGCAGCTGGGACAGGGAGGTTGTTGCTTTCTTT
many	TRBJ2-1	TRBV12-3/TRBV12-4	.	CASSLRQHNEQFF	TGTGCCAGCAGTTTACGGCAGCACAATGAGCAGTTCTTC
many	TRBJ2-7	TRBV15	.	CATKGTETYEQYF	TGTGCCACCAAGGGGACGGAGACCTACGAGCAGTACTTC
many	TRBJ2-7	TRBV5-5	.	CASSLYRDSYEQYF	TGTGCCAGCAGCTTGTACAGGGACTCCTACGAGCAGTACTTC
many	TRBJ1-4	TRBV12-3/TRBV12-4	.	CASSRVTVGGRGGEKLFF	TGTGCCAGCAGTCGGGTTACGGTAGGGGGAAGAGGCGGTGAAAAACTGTTTTTT
many	TRBJ2-1	TRBV5-1	.	CASTQLGGANEQFF	TGCGCCAGCACTCAATTGGGGGGAGCCAATGAGCAGTTCTTC
few	TRBJ1-2	TRBV12-3/TRBV12-4	TRBD1	CASSLTGTGGDGYTF	TGTGCCAGCAGTTTAACCGGGACAGGGGGCGATGGCTACACCTTC
many	TRBJ2-7	TRBV5-1	.	CASSTGDIQYEQYF	TGCGCCAGCAGCACGGGGGACATACAGTACGAGCAGTACTTC
many	TRBJ2-2	TRBV6-6	TRBD2	CASSYGGTKASGELFF	TGTGCCAGCAGTTACGGTGGGACTAAAGCTTCGGGGGAGCTGTTTTTT
many	TRBJ1-1	TRBV18	.	CASSPPLIGGGTEAFF	TGTGCCAGCTCACCTCCTTTAATCGGGGGCGGGACTGAAGCTTTCTTT
many	TRBJ1-2	TRBV6-5	.	CASREDGSNYGYTF	TGTGCCAGCAGAGAGGACGGCTCTAACTATGGCTACACCTTC
many	TRBJ2-1	TRBV7-2	.	CASSLAYLNEQFF	TGTGCCAGCAGCTTAGCCTACTTAAATGAGCAGTTCTTC
many	TRBJ2-1	TRBV29-1	TRBD2	CSVGGAGAPSGEQFF	TGCAGCGTCGGGGGAGCGGGGGCCCCCTCCGGAGAGCAGTTCTTC
many	TRBJ2-3	TRBV20-1	TRBD2	CSARGASGATDTQYF	TGCAGTGCTAGAGGCGCTAGCGGGGCTACAGATACGCAGTATTTT